One sample yielded the 17 T cell receptor beta chains listed below, sequenced in a study of blood T cells in healthy people across ages. For the second PCR, which ran for roughly 7 to 11 cycles, a sample-barcoded 5' primer and a J-beta primer mix were used. TCRdb processed the 5' RACE reads anew with MiXCR; each CDR3 protein has one entry. The sample has roughly 730,000 distinct CDR3 sequences; roughly three fifths are singletons. The sequencing input was blood. The receptors shown here come from a man aged 40-49 years in good health.

In this sample, this clonotype turned up a few times. The J gene is TRBJ2-1, the V gene TRBV29-1; the match to TRBD1 covers 8 bases. In germline, CDR1 is SQVTM, CDR2 ANQGSEA. CDR3 size: 14 residues. J was trimmed by 7 bases and V by 4 bases; bases with no gene match: 9. DNA for the CDR3: TGCAGCGTTGCTAGACAGGGGAATACGAATGAGCAGTTCTTC. This gives the protein CSVARQGNTNEQFF.

A few counts support this clonotype. The chain joins TRBV7-2 to TRBJ2-6, with 9 nucleotides matching TRBD2. With 4 bases clipped from V and 0 bases from J, the junction kept 7 bases outside the gene matches. The CDR3 has 18 amino acids. CDR1 and CDR2 (germline): SGHTA, FQGNSA. The CDR3 protein is CASSSAPSGNSGANVLTF. DNA for the CDR3: TGTGCCAGCAGCTCCGCCCCTAGCGGGAACTCTGGGGCCAACGTCCTGACTTTC.

The CDR3 DNA reads as TGTGCCACCAGTGATTGGGGGGGTTGGGCAGGCACGAGCTACAATGAGCAGTTCTTC. It yields the protein CATSDWGGWAGTSYNEQFF. V gene TRBV24-1 combines with J gene TRBJ2-1; TRBD2 matches at 7 bases. The CDR3 length is 19 residues. Germline CDR1 is KGHDR and CDR2 is SFDVKD. The V and J ends lost 2 bases and 3 bases, in that order; junction bases with no gene match: 15.

This chain links TRBV20-1 with TRBJ2-5; the D is unclear. V was cut by 0 bases and J by 4 bases, with 12 bases left in between. Germline loops: CDR1 DFQATT, CDR2 SNEGSKA (reference sequence). This CDR3 has 14 residues. CDR3 protein: CSARDRTGVETQYF. CDR3 DNA sequence: TGCAGTGCTAGAGATAGAACCGGAGTAGAGACCCAGTACTTC.

The chain couples TRBV7-9 to TRBJ2-1, with unresolved D. The V and J ends lost 4 bases and 6 bases respectively, with 10 bases between them. The CDR3 length is 13 residues. The germline gives CDR1 SEHNR, CDR2 FQNEAQ (reference sequence). The CDR3 DNA is TGTGCCAGCAGCTGGATAGGGTCCAATGAGCAGTTCTTC. It translates to CASSWIGSNEQFF.

This clonotype was detected only a few times. This chain uses TRBV2 with TRBJ2-4, with a weak D call TRBD1 (6 bases). V lost 4 bases to trimming and J lost 0 bases, with 13 bases between them. Germline CDR1 SNHLY, CDR2 FYNNEI. This CDR3 is 16 amino acids long. CDR3: CASSGGTSLAKNIQYF. CDR3 in DNA: TGTGCCAGCAGTGGGGGGACAAGCCTAGCCAAAAACATTCAGTACTTC.

In this sample, this clonotype turned up many times. V and J are TRBV18 and TRBJ2-7, with D perhaps matching TRBD1 or TRBD2 (5 bases each). Germline V gene sequence: CDR1 KGHSH, CDR2 LQKENI. V gave up 8 bases and J gave up 3 bases, with 11 bases separating them. This CDR3 spans 12 amino acids. The CDR3 sequence is CASSPRGYEQYF. In DNA, the CDR3 is TGTGCCAGCAGCCCGAGGGGCTACGAGCAGTACTTC. Looking up the rest from reference TRBV18 and TRBJ2-7 gives the full variable domain: NAGVMQNPRHLVRRRGQEARLRCSPMKGHSHVYWYRQLPEEGLKFMVYLQKENIIDESGMPKERFSAEFPKEGPSILRIQQVVRGDSAAYFCASSPRGYEQYFGPGTRLTVT.

The chain has TRBV6-1 and TRBJ1-1; 10 bases line up with TRBD1. Germline V gives CDR1 MNHNS, CDR2 SASEGT. The V and J ends lost 6 bases and 0 bases, in that order; junction bases with no gene match: 13. This CDR3 spans 18 amino acids. This CDR3 reads CASSALLPGQGMNTEAFF. CDR3 nucleotides: TGTGCCAGCAGCGCACTCCTACCGGGACAGGGGATGAACACTGAAGCTTTCTTT.

The chain is built from TRBV28 and TRBJ2-7; TRBD2 is a possible D gene (6 bases). Deletions cut 4 bases from V and 2 bases from J, with 18 bases between. CDR3 size: 16 residues. Per the germline V gene, CDR1 is MDHEN and CDR2 is SYDVKM. This CDR3 is CASSSNSKGRPYEQYF. CDR3 coding DNA: TGTGCCAGCAGTTCCAATTCTAAGGGGAGGCCCTACGAGCAGTACTTC. Based on the CDR3 plus reference TRBV28 and TRBJ2-7, the full variable domain is DVKVTQSSRYLVKRTGEKVFLECVQDMDHENMFWYRQDPGLGLRLIYFSYDVKMKEKGDIPEGYSVSREKKERFSLILESASTNQTSMYLCASSSNSKGRPYEQYFGPGTRLTVT.

CDR3 nucleotides: TGTGCCAGTATGGGCAGGGGGATGGAAGAGACCCAGTACTTC. Its protein product is CASMGRGMEETQYF. This chain connects TRBV28 to TRBJ2-7, with 7 nucleotides matching TRBD1. Gene TRBJ2-5 matches the end of the DNA better, so the J call may be wrong. This CDR3 has 14 residues. Germline assignment: CDR1 MDHEN and CDR2 SYDVKM.

V usage is TRBV5-1 and J usage is TRBJ1-5; a weak D match, TRBD1 (6 bases). The CDR3 length is 17 residues. The germline V and J ends were trimmed by 1 base and 6 bases, with 20 bases remaining between them. CDR1 SGHRS and CDR2 YFSETQ come from the germline V gene. The CDR3 loop is CASSLLPQGSARQPQHF. As DNA, the CDR3 is TGCGCCAGCAGCTTGCTACCACAGGGATCAGCACGTCAGCCCCAGCATTTT.

The chain couples TRBV5-1 to TRBJ2-1, with 7 bases aligning to TRBD2. Germline CDR1 is SGHRS and CDR2 is YFSETQ. The V gene end was trimmed by 4 bases and the J gene end by 7 bases; junction bases not matched to a gene: 8. This CDR3 contains 14 residues. CDR3 coding DNA: TGCGCCAGCAGCCCGGGAGGTCCGTCGAATGAGCAGTTCTTC. Translation gives CASSPGGPSNEQFF. The whole variable domain, filled in from reference TRBV5-1 and TRBJ2-1, reads KAGVTQTPRYLIKTRGQQVTLSCSPISGHRSVSWYQQTPGQGLQFLFEYFSETQRNKGNFPGRFSGRQFSNSRSEMNVSTLELGDSALYLCASSPGGPSNEQFFGPGTRLTVL.

This chain uses TRBV13 with TRBJ1-1, with 8 bases identical to TRBD1. J gave up 0 bases and V 10 bases, and 10 bases lay outside the gene matches. Germline-derived CDR1 and CDR2 are PRHDT and FYEKMQ (reference sequence). The CDR3 consists of 15 residues. The CDR3 sequence is CATLTGGMMNTEAFF. CDR3 nucleotide sequence: TGTGCCACCCTAACAGGGGGGATGATGAACACTGAAGCTTTCTTT.

The chain joins TRBV7-2 to TRBJ2-4, with D perhaps TRBD1 or TRBD2 (6 bases each). TRBJ2-7 explains the end of the DNA better; the J call may be wrong. CDR3 length: 15 residues. In germline, CDR1 is SGHTA, CDR2 FQGNSA. Here the CDR3 reads CASSLLGGGWYEQYF. CDR3 nucleotide sequence: TGTGCCAGCAGCTTACTAGGGGGAGGTTGGTACGAGCAGTACTTC.

The gene calls are TRBV25-1 and TRBJ2-7; 7 bases line up with TRBD1. This CDR3 region has 12 residues. Losses at the gene ends were 8 bases for V and 6 bases for J; bases not matched to a gene: 7. Germline V gives CDR1 MGHDK, CDR2 SYGVNS. Written as DNA, the CDR3 is TGTGCCAGCGGAGACAGGGTGTCCGAGCAGTACTTC. Translation: CASGDRVSEQYF.

This rearrangement joins TRBV29-1 to TRBJ2-5; a possible D gene is TRBD1 (5 bases). Trimming stripped 3 bases from V and 4 bases from J, with 9 bases between. Germline-derived CDR1 and CDR2 are SQVTM and ANQGSEA. The CDR3 is made up of 12 amino acids. CDR3 amino acids: CSVDRQGETQYF. The DNA of the CDR3 is TGCAGCGTTGACCGGCAGGGAGAGACCCAGTACTTC.

The chain links TRBV6-1 to TRBJ1-4; 12 bases match TRBD1. The V segment lost 3 bases and the J segment 7 bases; nucleotides outside the gene matches: 12. This CDR3 has 18 amino acids. Germline loops: CDR1 MNHNS, CDR2 SASEGT. DNA of the CDR3: TGTGCCAGCAGTGATGAGTCCCGGGACAGGGGGCAAGCTGAAAAACTGTTTTTT. It encodes CASSDESRDRGQAEKLFF.